Detailed here is one T cell receptor (beta chain). Its target antigen remains unknown. No clone much larger than this one lies a single base away; base qualities are absent. The cysteine opens and the phenylalanine closes a CDR3 of 14 amino acids. The only DNA kept is the CDR3, 42 bases in frame from the first base. Sequences SGHNT (CDR1) and YENEEA (CDR2) are obtained from the germline V gene. V was cut back by 3 bases and J by 4 bases, leaving a gap of 12 bases between them. This specimen comes from a study of preoperative IRX-2 immunotherapy in early breast cancer (dated by TCRdb to 2018 to 2020). This sample's treatment or condition label indicates: preoperative locoregional IRX-2 cytokine immunotherapy. The samples were obtained from a phase Ib study that tested preoperative, locoregional IRX-2 cytokine immunotherapy designed to prime immune responses. Donors were patients with early-stage breast cancer who received IRX-2 before surgery.

The library was prepared using the immunoSEQ multiplex PCR assay. TCRdb obtained this table from immuneACCESS and retained in-frame rearrangements with V and J assigned. These tables miss some clones; where compared with another copy, unresolved V genes account for less than half of the shortfall, and the remainder is unexplained. This sample has 75,000 to 100,000 clones in its table, and 70% to 90% of those were observed once. The ten largest clones capture around 2.1% of the sample. The receptor's source is a human donor with breast cancer. The rearrangement joined TRBV11-3 to TRBJ1-2; there is no confident call for the D gene. Sequenced material: tumor tissue, taken after IRX-2 immunotherapy. The DNA sequence follows: TGTGCCAGCAGCTTGGAGACTTGGGCCTATGGCTACACCTTC. Translated, it reads CASSLETWAYGYTF.